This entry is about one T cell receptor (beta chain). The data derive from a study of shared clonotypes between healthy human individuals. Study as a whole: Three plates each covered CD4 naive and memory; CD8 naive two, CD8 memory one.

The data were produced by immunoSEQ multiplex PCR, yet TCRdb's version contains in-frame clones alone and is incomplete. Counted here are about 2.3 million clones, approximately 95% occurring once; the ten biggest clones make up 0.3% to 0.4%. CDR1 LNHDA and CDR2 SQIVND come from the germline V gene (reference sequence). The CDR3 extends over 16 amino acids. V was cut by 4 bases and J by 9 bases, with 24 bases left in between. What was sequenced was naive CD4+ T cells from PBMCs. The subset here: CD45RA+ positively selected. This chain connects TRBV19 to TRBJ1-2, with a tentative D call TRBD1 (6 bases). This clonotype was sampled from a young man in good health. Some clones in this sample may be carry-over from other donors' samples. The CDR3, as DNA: TGTGCCAGTAGTACGAAATTCCCGGGACAATTTAATAGCTACACCTTC. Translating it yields CASSTKFPGQFNSYTF.